Each of the 24 T cell receptor beta chains below was sequenced from the same sample in a study of regulatory T cells in long-lasting Graves disease. CDR3 regions were amplified by Arm-PCR using iRepertoire HTBI primers to build TCR beta libraries. TCRdb redid the calling of the multiplex PCR reads with MiXCR, one entry per CDR3 protein. Here the sample spans 390,000 or so distinct CDR3 sequences, roughly 23% being singletons. Time point here: persistent/refractory GD, antithyroid drugs over 5 years with positive TRAb. Generation of the TCR library employed RNA extracted from PBMCs. Here the sequenced sample was peripheral blood mononuclear cells (PBMCs), taken when the disease was refractory, from a patient treated with antithyroid drugs. The source is a woman aged 40 to 55 with Graves disease.

This clonotype appeared many times. CDR3 loop: CASSFITSEQYF. DNA for the CDR3: TGTGCCAGCAGCTTTATTACTAGCGAGCAGTACTTC. The chain has TRBV11-2 and TRBJ2-7, with D perhaps matching TRBD2 (5 bases). V gave up 3 bases and J gave up 6 bases, with 9 bases separating them. Germline-derived CDR1 and CDR2 are SGHAT and FQNNGV. This CDR3 contains 12 residues. The full variable domain, its missing parts supplied by reference TRBV11-2 and TRBJ2-7, is EAGVAQSPRYKIIEKRQSVAFWCNPISGHATLYWYQQILGQGPKLLIQFQNNGVVDDSQLPKDRFSAERLKGVDSTLKIQPAKLEDSAVYLCASSFITSEQYFGPGTRLTVT.

The chain is built from TRBV7-9 and TRBJ2-7, with 10 bases that match TRBD2. The germline V gene encodes CDR1 SEHNR and CDR2 FQNEAQ (reference sequence). The CDR3 extends over 15 amino acids. The J segment lost 4 bases and the V segment lost 5 bases, leaving 8 bases of the junction unmatched. In nucleotides, the CDR3 is TGTGCCAGCAGCCACAGCGGGAGGGCCGAGTACGAGCAGTACTTC. Translation: CASSHSGRAEYEQYF.

This clonotype turned up a few times. The chain has TRBV27 and TRBJ1-1; 8 bases line up with TRBD1. V lost 2 bases, J lost 0 bases, and 8 bases stayed unmatched. The CDR3 covers 17 residues. From germline, CDR1 is MNHEY and CDR2 SMNVEV (reference sequence). The CDR3 DNA follows: TGTGCCAGCAGTTTAACATACAGGGGGGGTATGAACACTGAAGCTTTCTTT. Protein product: CASSLTYRGGMNTEAFF.

This clonotype has at least ten counts. The chain links TRBV28 to TRBJ1-5, with 10 bases lining up with TRBD1. There are 14 residues in the CDR3. Germline assignment: CDR1 MDHEN and CDR2 SYDVKM. J was trimmed by 4 bases and V by 6 bases; bases with no gene match: 3. CDR3 region: CASSLGQGNQPQHF. CDR3 sequence (DNA): TGTGCCAGCAGCCTGGGACAGGGGAATCAGCCCCAGCATTTT.

As for this clonotype: This may be a read error: a much more frequent sequence differs by one nucleotide. This chain's CDR3 is CANRGELTAVYEQYF. CDR3 bases: TGTGCCAACAGGGGCGAATTGACGGCCGTTTACGAGCAGTACTTC. The V gene is TRBV6-1, the J gene TRBJ2-7; TRBD1 aligns across 7 bases. Germline V gene lookup returns CDR1 MNHNS and CDR2 SASEGT. The CDR3 contains 15 residues. The J segment lost 4 bases and the V segment lost 10 bases, leaving 16 bases of the junction unmatched.

J is TRBJ2-7 and V is TRBV13; no clear D. Trimming cost V 5 bases and J 4 bases, with 15 bases left between them. The germline gives CDR1 PRHDT, CDR2 FYEKMQ (reference sequence). The CDR3 consists of 14 residues. The CDR3 loop is CASSPHFGFYEQYF. CDR3 sequence (DNA): TGTGCCAGCAGCCCACACTTCGGGTTTTACGAGCAGTACTTC.

The rearrangement joins TRBV29-1 to TRBJ2-7; 10 bases fit TRBD2. After removal of 5 bases from V and 4 bases from J, the junction contained 8 bases not matched to a gene. The CDR3 totals 14 residues. Germline CDR1 is SQVTM and CDR2 is ANQGSEA. The DNA for the CDR3 is TGCAGCGTTAGACTAGGACTAGCGGCTTACGAGCAGTACTTC. Translated, it gives CSVRLGLAAYEQYF.

This clonotype was observed many times. The chain uses TRBV12-3 or TRBV12-4 and TRBJ1-5, with 11 bases fitting TRBD1. The CDR3 consists of 13 residues. The V and J ends lost 6 bases and 7 bases, in that order; junction bases with no gene match: 2. CDR3 loop: CASRGQGGQPQHF. CDR3 DNA: TGTGCCAGCAGGGGACAGGGGGGACAGCCCCAGCATTTT.

This clonotype was detected a few times. V gene TRBV6-1 combines with J gene TRBJ2-5, with unresolved D. The CDR3 loop spans 13 amino acids. V was pared by 7 bases and J by 0 bases, with 9 bases between. CDR1 and CDR2 from the germline V gene are MNHNS and SASEGT. Here the CDR3 DNA reads TGTGCCAGCACCGAACGCTACCAAGAGACCCAGTACTTC. This codes for CASTERYQETQYF.

CDR3: CASSVDPRQPNEKLFF. The CDR3 DNA is TGTGCCAGCAGCGTAGACCCGAGACAGCCTAATGAAAAACTGTTTTTT. The chain links TRBV9 to TRBJ1-4, with D perhaps matching TRBD1 (5 bases). The ends were cut back, 0 bases at V and 3 bases at J, with 12 bases in the middle. CDR3 length: 16 residues. Germline loops: CDR1 SGDLS, CDR2 YYNGEE.

The chain couples TRBV12-3 or TRBV12-4 to TRBJ1-2; D unclear. V shed 6 bases and J shed 4 bases, with 18 bases lying between them. This CDR3 region has 15 residues. The CDR3 reads CASSYQVEVFYGYTF. CDR3 in DNA: TGTGCCAGCAGCTACCAAGTAGAGGTTTTCTATGGCTACACCTTC.

Of note for this clonotype: A much larger clone differs from this one at a single base, so this may be a read error. This chain's CDR3 is CAGSSQGSTSYEQYF. CDR3 nucleotide sequence: TGTGCCGGCAGCTCTCAGGGGTCCACCTCCTACGAGCAGTACTTC. The chain links TRBV11-2 to TRBJ2-7, with D possibly being TRBD1 (6 bases). The CDR3 consists of 15 residues. Germline CDR1 is SGHAT and CDR2 is FQNNGV.

This clonotype was seen many times. The V call is TRBV7-9, the J call TRBJ2-7; the D gene is possibly TRBD1 (5 bases). Germline CDR1 SEHNR, CDR2 FQNEAQ (reference sequence). The CDR3 length is 14 residues. V lost 5 bases to trimming and J lost 0 bases, with 11 bases between them. The CDR3 loop is CASSGAESSYEQYF. The CDR3 DNA is TGTGCCAGCAGCGGGGCGGAGAGCTCCTACGAGCAGTACTTC.

The chain links TRBV15 to TRBJ2-1, with 16 bases lining up with TRBD2. The CDR3 runs 21 residues. The ends lost 5 bases at V and 0 bases at J; junction bases unmatched: 13. Germline V gene sequence: CDR1 LNHNV, CDR2 YYDKDF (reference sequence). This CDR3 reads CATSPRGKGLAGGSSYNEQFF. The CDR3 DNA sequence: TGTGCCACCAGCCCCCGGGGGAAGGGACTAGCGGGAGGGAGCTCCTACAATGAGCAGTTCTTC.

As for this clonotype: Given a far larger clone just one base away, this is likely a sequencing read error. The J gene is TRBJ2-5, the V gene TRBV13; TRBD2 aligns across 10 bases. Germline V lookup: CDR1 PRHDT, CDR2 FYEKMQ (reference sequence). The ends lost 4 bases at V and 4 bases at J; junction bases unmatched: 3. The CDR3 extends over 14 amino acids. In DNA form, the CDR3 reads TGTGCCAGCAGCTCCTTAGCGGGAGGAGAGACCCAGTACTTC. It encodes CASSSLAGGETQYF.

In its sample, this clonotype was seen many times. This sequence joins TRBV20-1 and TRBJ1-1; D gene ambiguous. The CDR3 runs to 17 residues. From germline, CDR1 is DFQATT and CDR2 SNEGSKA (reference sequence). V lost 0 bases and J 0 bases, leaving 17 bases between the germline ends. CDR3 bases: TGCAGTGCTAGAGATCGAAGGGTAAGAGGCATGAACACTGAAGCTTTCTTT. This codes for CSARDRRVRGMNTEAFF.

This clonotype was seen more than once but under ten times. The J gene is TRBJ2-3, the V gene TRBV28; D is undetermined. The germline V gene encodes CDR1 MDHEN and CDR2 SYDVKM. Trimming shortened V by 4 bases and J by 1 base, and 9 bases separated the two germline ends. CDR3 size: 14 residues. The CDR3 DNA is TGTGCCAGCAGTTCTCTAGGACGCACAGATACGCAGTATTTT. Protein product: CASSSLGRTDTQYF.

This clonotype was counted many times. This chain uses TRBV29-1 with TRBJ1-5, with TRBD1 identical over 9 bases. The CDR3 runs 15 residues. Trimming removed 6 bases from V and 1 base from J; junction bases left unmatched: 7. Germline CDR1 reads SQVTM; CDR2 reads ANQGSEA. CDR3 in DNA: TGCAGCGTAATACAGGGGGCAGGGAGCAATCAGCCCCAGCATTTT. It encodes CSVIQGAGSNQPQHF. Filled out from reference TRBV29-1 and TRBJ1-5, the complete variable domain reads SAVISQKPSRDICQRGTSLTIQCQVDSQVTMMFWYRQQPGQSLTLIATANQGSEATYESGFVIDKFPISRPNLTFSTLTVSNMSPEDSSIYLCSVIQGAGSNQPQHFGDGTRLSIL.

This clonotype was seen a few times. This chain uses TRBV3-1 with TRBJ2-5; D remains ambiguous. V was clipped by 6 bases and J by 5 bases, with 13 bases between them. CDR1 is LGHDT and CDR2 is YNNKEL in the germline V gene (reference sequence). The CDR3 spans 13 residues. The CDR3 loop reads CASSPYSVETQYF. The CDR3 DNA follows: TGTGCCAGCAGTCCATATTCAGTGGAGACCCAGTACTTC.

The rearrangement joins TRBV7-3 to TRBJ2-3, with a possible D match to TRBD2 (5 bases). CDR3 length: 15 amino acids. Deletions cut 2 bases from V and 1 base from J, with 10 bases between. Germline loops: CDR1 SGHTA, CDR2 FQGTGA. CDR3 residues: CASSLGGPGTDTQYF. CDR3 DNA sequence: TGTGCCAGCAGCTTAGGAGGCCCGGGCACAGATACGCAGTATTTT.

At least ten counts were recorded for this clonotype. V usage is TRBV28 and J usage is TRBJ1-1; D is unresolved. CDR1 and CDR2 (germline): MDHEN, SYDVKM. The V end lost 10 bases, the J end lost 8 bases, and 20 bases lay between the germline ends. The CDR3 length is 13 residues. The CDR3 DNA reads TGTGCCACGTCGGAGATAGGAGCCGGAGAAGCTTTCTTT. Protein product: CATSEIGAGEAFF.

CDR3 sequence reads: CASSVPGPEETQYF. CDR3 DNA: TGTGCCAGCAGCGTCCCAGGACCTGAAGAGACCCAGTACTTC. The rearrangement joins TRBV9 to TRBJ2-5; D is unresolved. V was shortened by 2 bases and J by 3 bases, with 11 bases between the two germline ends. The CDR3 spans 14 residues. CDR1 and CDR2 (germline): SGDLS, YYNGEE.

This clonotype showed up many times. The chain is built from TRBV28 and TRBJ2-7; D is uncertain. The CDR3 length is 13 residues. Trimming took 6 bases from V and 0 from J, leaving 9 bases between them. Germline CDR1 reads MDHEN; CDR2 reads SYDVKM. The CDR3 nucleotides are TGTGCCAGCAGCCCACACCTCTCCTACGAGCAGTACTTC. It specifies CASSPHLSYEQYF.

The chain combines TRBV6-2 or TRBV6-3 with TRBJ2-2; no clear D. The V end lost 2 bases, the J end lost 5 bases, and 12 bases lay between the germline ends. Germline V gene sequence: CDR1 MNHEY, CDR2 SVGEGT. This CDR3 has 15 residues. CDR3: CASSYPGVLTGELFF. Written as DNA, the CDR3 is TGTGCCAGCAGTTACCCCGGTGTCCTGACCGGGGAGCTGTTTTTT.